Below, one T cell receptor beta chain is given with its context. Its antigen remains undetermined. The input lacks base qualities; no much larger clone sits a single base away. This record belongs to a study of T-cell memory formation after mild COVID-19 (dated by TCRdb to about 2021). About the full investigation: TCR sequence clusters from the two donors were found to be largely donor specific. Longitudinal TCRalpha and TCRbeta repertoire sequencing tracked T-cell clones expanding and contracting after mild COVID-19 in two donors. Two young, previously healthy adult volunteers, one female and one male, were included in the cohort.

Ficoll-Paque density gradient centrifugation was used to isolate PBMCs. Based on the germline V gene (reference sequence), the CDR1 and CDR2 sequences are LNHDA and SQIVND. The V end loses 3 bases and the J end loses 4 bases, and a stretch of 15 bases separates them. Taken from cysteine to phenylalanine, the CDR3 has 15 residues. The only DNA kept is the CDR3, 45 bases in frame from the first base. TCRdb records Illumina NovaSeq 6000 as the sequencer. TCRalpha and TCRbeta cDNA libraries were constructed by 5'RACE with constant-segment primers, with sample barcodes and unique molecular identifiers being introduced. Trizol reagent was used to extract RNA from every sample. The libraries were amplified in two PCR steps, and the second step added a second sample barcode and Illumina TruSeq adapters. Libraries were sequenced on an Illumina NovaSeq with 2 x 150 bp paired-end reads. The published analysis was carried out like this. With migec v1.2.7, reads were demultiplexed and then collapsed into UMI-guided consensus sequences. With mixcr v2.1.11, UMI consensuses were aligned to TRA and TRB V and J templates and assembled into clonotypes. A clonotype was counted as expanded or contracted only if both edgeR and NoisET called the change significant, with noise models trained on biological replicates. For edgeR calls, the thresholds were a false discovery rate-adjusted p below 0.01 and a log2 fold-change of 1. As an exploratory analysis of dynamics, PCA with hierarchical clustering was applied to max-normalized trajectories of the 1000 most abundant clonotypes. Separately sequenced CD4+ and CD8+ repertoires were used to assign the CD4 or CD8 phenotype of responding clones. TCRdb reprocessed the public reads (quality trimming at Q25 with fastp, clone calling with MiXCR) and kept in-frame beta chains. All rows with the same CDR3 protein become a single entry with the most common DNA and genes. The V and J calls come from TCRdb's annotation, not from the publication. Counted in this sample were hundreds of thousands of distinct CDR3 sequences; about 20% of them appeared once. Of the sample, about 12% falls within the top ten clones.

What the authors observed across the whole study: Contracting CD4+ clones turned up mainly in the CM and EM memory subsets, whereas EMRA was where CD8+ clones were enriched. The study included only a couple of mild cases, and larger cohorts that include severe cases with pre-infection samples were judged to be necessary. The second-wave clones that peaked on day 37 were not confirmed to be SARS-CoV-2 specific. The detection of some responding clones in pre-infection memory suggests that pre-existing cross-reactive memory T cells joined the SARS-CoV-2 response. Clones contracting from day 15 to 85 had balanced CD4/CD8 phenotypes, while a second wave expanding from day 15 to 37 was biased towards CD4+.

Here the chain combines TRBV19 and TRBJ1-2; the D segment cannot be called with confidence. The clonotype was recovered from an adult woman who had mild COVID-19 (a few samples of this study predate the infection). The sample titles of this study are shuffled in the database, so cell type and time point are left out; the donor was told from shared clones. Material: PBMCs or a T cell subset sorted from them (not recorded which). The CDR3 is CASSIGPEKVYGYTF. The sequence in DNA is TGTGCCAGTAGTATCGGTCCCGAAAAAGTCTATGGCTACACCTTC.